Each of the 22 T cell receptor beta chains below was sequenced from the same sample in a study of T cell repertoires in cytomegalovirus infection. Each CDR3 protein is one row after TCRdb ran MiXCR on the reads. Of 500,000 or so distinct CDR3 sequences listed, 16% are singletons. Sequencing input: CD8+ T cells from PBMCs. The receptors were gathered from a human donor in good health (CMV status not recorded). Some clones in this sample may be carry-over from other donors' samples.

This clonotype was counted only a few times. The V and J genes are TRBV10-3 and TRBJ2-7; a weak D match, TRBD1 (7 bases). V was trimmed by 4 bases and J by 0 bases, leaving 10 bases between them. CDR3 size: 14 residues. In germline, CDR1 is ENHRY, CDR2 SYGVKD. CDR3 DNA sequence: TGTGCCATCAGTGGGCGGGACAGCTCCTACGAGCAGTACTTC. As protein: CAISGRDSSYEQYF.

This chain joins TRBV6-5 and TRBJ2-7; 10 nucleotides align to TRBD1. The CDR3 extends over 15 amino acids. Germline CDR1 and CDR2: MNHEY and SVGAGI. V was pared by 0 bases and J by 5 bases, with 4 bases of the junction left unmatched. CDR3 amino acids: CASSYSGQGLHEQYF. The DNA of the CDR3 is TGTGCCAGCAGTTACTCGGGACAGGGGCTACACGAGCAGTACTTC.

Comment on this clonotype: A read error may account for a junction end that differs from germline. The gene calls are TRBV5-6 and TRBJ1-2; 12 bases fit TRBD1. Germline-derived CDR1 and CDR2 are SGHDT and YYEEEE. The CDR3 runs to 19 residues. CDR3 DNA sequence: TGTGCCAGCAGCTTGGATACAGGGGACAGGGGGCGACTTTACTATGTCTACACCTTC. This encodes CASSLDTGDRGRLYYVYTF.

This rearrangement joins TRBV9 to TRBJ2-7, with D perhaps matching TRBD1 or TRBD2 (5 bases each). This CDR3 comprises 13 residues. V was trimmed by 2 bases and J by 0 bases, leaving 6 bases between them. Germline V gene data show CDR1 as SGDLS and CDR2 as YYNGEE. CDR3 residues: CASSVGTSYEQYF. DNA for the CDR3: TGTGCCAGCAGCGTGGGGACCTCCTACGAGCAGTACTTC.

The gene calls are TRBV9 and TRBJ2-6; D remains ambiguous. The CDR3 runs to 17 residues. V lost 0 bases, J lost 0 bases, and 10 bases lay in between. Germline V gene sequence: CDR1 SGDLS, CDR2 YYNGEE. CDR3 DNA: TGTGCCAGCAGCGTAGGGAGAGGAGTCTCTGGGGCCAACGTCCTGACTTTC. Translation: CASSVGRGVSGANVLTF.

The sample holds many counts of this clonotype. The J gene is TRBJ2-7, the V gene TRBV4-2; TRBD2 might be the D (5 bases). CDR3 length equals 16 residues. V was shortened by 0 bases and J by 0 bases, with 12 bases between the two germline ends. Germline lookup yields CDR1 LGHNA and CDR2 YNFKEQ. CDR3 nucleotides: TGTGCCAGCAGCCAAGATAAAGGACTTATCTCCTACGAGCAGTACTTC. Translating gives CASSQDKGLISYEQYF.

This clonotype was recorded at least ten times. The gene calls are TRBV7-6 and TRBJ2-7; the D gene is possibly TRBD1 (5 bases). Germline assignment: CDR1 SGHVS and CDR2 FNYEAQ. The V gene lost 6 bases and the J gene lost 5 bases, with 14 bases spanning the gap. CDR3 length: 13 residues. For the CDR3, the DNA is TGTGCCAGCAGTGACAGCCCAGGAGACGAGCAGTACTTC. It translates to CASSDSPGDEQYF. The complete variable domain, with remaining parts taken from reference TRBV7-6 and TRBJ2-7, reads GAGVSQSPRYKVTKRGQDVALRCDPISGHVSLYWYRQALGQGPEFLTYFNYEAQQDKSGLPNDRFSAERPEGSISTLTIQRTEQRDSAMYRCASSDSPGDEQYFGPGTRLTVT.

Comment on this clonotype: One base away lies a much larger clone, so this may be a sequencing read error. The V and J genes are TRBV24-1 and TRBJ2-4; TRBD2 might be the D (5 bases). The CDR3 length is 15 residues. Germline loops: CDR1 KGHDR, CDR2 SFDVKD. V was shortened by 3 bases and J by 7 bases, with 15 bases between the two germline ends. This CDR3 is CATSDPHLTGNIQYF. The CDR3 nucleotides read TGTGCCACCAGTGATCCTCATCTCACGGGGAACATTCAGTACTTC.

This clonotype was observed many times. V gene TRBV7-2 combines with J gene TRBJ1-4; D remains ambiguous. Trimming stripped 5 bases from V and 0 bases from J, with 10 bases between. CDR1 is SGHTA, CDR2 FQGNSA, per germline. The CDR3 length is 15 residues. The CDR3 protein is CASSPRSATNEKLFF. CDR3 in DNA: TGTGCCAGCAGCCCTCGTAGCGCAACTAATGAAAAACTGTTTTTT.

The chain recombines TRBV4-1 with TRBJ2-1, with TRBD2 matching over 7 bases. Looked up from germline, CDR1 is MGHRA and CDR2 is YSYEKL. The CDR3 consists of 15 residues. The trim removed 1 base at V and 6 bases at J, leaving 6 bases unmatched. The CDR3 region is CASSQAVLAINEQFF. The CDR3 DNA is TGCGCCAGCAGCCAAGCGGTACTAGCGATCAATGAGCAGTTCTTC.

This clonotype was seen only once. One end of the junction fails to match germline, which may point to a read error. The chain has TRBV27 and TRBJ2-7; TRBD1 agrees at 10 bases. This CDR3 spans 14 amino acids. Germline V gives CDR1 MNHEY, CDR2 SMNVEV (reference sequence). The CDR3 nucleotides read TGTGCCGGCAGTCCGGGACAGGGGCCCTACGAGCAGTACTTC. Residues: CAGSPGQGPYEQYF.

This clonotype was counted a few times. V usage is TRBV7-9 and J usage is TRBJ2-7; D is perhaps TRBD1 (5 bases). Looked up from germline, CDR1 is SEHNR and CDR2 is FQNEAQ (reference sequence). Trimming took 5 bases from V and 2 from J, leaving 13 bases between them. This CDR3 is 14 amino acids long. CDR3 region: CASSPKGPAYEQYF. CDR3 bases: TGTGCCAGCAGCCCCAAGGGGCCAGCCTACGAGCAGTACTTC.

This chain uses TRBV19 with TRBJ2-5; D gene uncertain. With 0 bases removed from V and 3 bases from J, the gap between germline ends came to 8 bases. This CDR3 has 14 amino acids. From germline, CDR1 is LNHDA and CDR2 SQIVND (reference sequence). CDR3 region: CASSIDTAEETQYF. CDR3 sequence (DNA): TGTGCCAGTAGTATAGATACTGCCGAAGAGACCCAGTACTTC.

There are a few counts of this clonotype. J is TRBJ1-5 and V is TRBV20-1, with a possible D match to TRBD1 (5 bases). Germline CDR1 DFQATT, CDR2 SNEGSKA (reference sequence). The CDR3 is 16 amino acids. The V end was cut by 3 bases, the J end by 3 bases, with 18 bases between. This CDR3 reads CSARVRRGYNNQPQHF. Written as DNA, the CDR3 is TGCAGTGCTAGGGTTCGTCGGGGGTACAACAATCAGCCCCAGCATTTT.

The genes are TRBV28 and TRBJ1-1, with TRBD1 as a possible D gene (6 bases). V dropped 2 bases and J dropped 8 bases, with 12 bases sitting between them. CDR1 is MDHEN, CDR2 SYDVKM, per germline. The CDR3 has 13 residues. This CDR3 reads CASSLGQGKEAFF. The CDR3 coding sequence is TGTGCCAGCAGTTTAGGGCAGGGGAAAGAAGCTTTCTTT.

This sequence joins TRBV5-1 and TRBJ1-1; TRBD1 matches 9 bases. The CDR3 totals 17 residues. Germline assignment: CDR1 SGHRS and CDR2 YFSETQ. V shed 4 bases, J shed 4 bases, and the junction held 14 bases outside the gene matches. CDR3 bases: TGCGCCAGCAGCCACAGGACAGGGGAGTATAATCCCACTGAAGCTTTCTTT. The encoded protein is CASSHRTGEYNPTEAFF.

This chain connects TRBV15 to TRBJ2-2, with TRBD1 as a possible D gene (5 bases). V was shortened by 6 bases and J by 7 bases, with 24 bases between the two germline ends. CDR3 length: 17 amino acids. Germline-derived CDR1 and CDR2 are LNHNV and YYDKDF (reference sequence). CDR3 residues: CATSGIRGQLLGGELFF. The CDR3 DNA is TGTGCCACCAGTGGAATCCGTGGACAACTTTTGGGCGGGGAGCTGTTTTTT.

Remarks on this clonotype: Possible read error: a much larger clone is one base away. V and J are TRBV25-1 and TRBJ2-7; 10 nucleotides match TRBD1. The CDR3 length is 15 residues. With 6 bases clipped from V and 1 base from J, the junction kept 6 bases outside the gene matches. In germline, CDR1 is MGHDK, CDR2 SYGVNS. The CDR3 DNA is TGTGCCAGCAGCCTCGACAGGGGGCTGTCCTACGAGCAGTACTTC. Its translation is CASSLDRGLSYEQYF.

CDR3 DNA: TGTGCCAGCAGCCAAGGGTTGGCGGGTCTGAACACCGGGGAGCTGTTTTTT. Amino acids: CASSQGLAGLNTGELFF. The chain recombines TRBV4-2 with TRBJ2-2, with D possibly being TRBD2 (5 bases). Germline CDR1 reads LGHNA; CDR2 reads YNFKEQ. V lost 1 base, J lost 1 base, and 13 bases lay in between. The length of the CDR3 is 17 residues.

The gene calls are TRBV4-1 and TRBJ2-2; D unclear. Germline CDR1 reads MGHRA; CDR2 reads YSYEKL. The CDR3 is 16 residues long. Trimming pared 1 base from V and 5 bases from J, leaving 14 bases between. In DNA, the CDR3 is TGCGCCAGCAGCCAAGTTTATAGTTTTGAGACCGGGGAGCTGTTTTTT. This encodes CASSQVYSFETGELFF.

This clonotype was counted only a few times. The CDR3 DNA reads as TGTGCCAGCAGCCGACAGGGCGAGGGGTCCTACGAGCAGTACTTC. Its protein product is CASSRQGEGSYEQYF. The chain employs TRBV7-9 and TRBJ2-7; 7 bases align to TRBD1. The CDR3 consists of 15 residues. V shed 5 bases, J shed 1 base, and the junction held 8 bases outside the gene matches. Germline CDR1 reads SEHNR; CDR2 reads FQNEAQ (reference sequence).

This clonotype has more than one count but fewer than ten. This rearrangement joins TRBV15 to TRBJ2-3; D perhaps matches TRBD2 (6 bases). Germline V gives CDR1 LNHNV, CDR2 YYDKDF (reference sequence). Trimming stripped 5 bases from V and 5 bases from J, with 20 bases between. The length of the CDR3 is 16 residues. CDR3 sequence (DNA): TGTGCCACCAGCGTTAGCGGTGGAGCCGGAGAAGATACGCAGTATTTT. It codes for CATSVSGGAGEDTQYF.